These T cell receptor beta chains were read from a single sample in a study of blood T cell repertoires in COVID-19. The data were produced by immunoSEQ multiplex PCR, yet TCRdb's version contains in-frame clones alone and is incomplete. The sample records about 180,000 clones, approximately 89% being singletons. The sample was peripheral blood. These receptors were taken from a woman aged 30 to 39 with acute or convalescent COVID-19. CDR3s include the opening cysteine and the closing phenylalanine or tryptophan. The order of the fields is clone size, J gene, V gene, D gene, CDR3 protein, CDR3 DNA. A D gene is named only where the DNA matches it firmly. Clone size is shown for a subset of rows, as once, few, many or a class of expanded clone.

size: .
J: TRBJ1-6
V: TRBV18
D: .
CDR3: CASSPGGARSPLHF
DNA: TGTGCCAGCTCACCCGGGGGGGCGCGTTCACCCCTCCACTTT

size: .
J: TRBJ2-1
V: TRBV9
D: TRBD2
CDR3: CASSVEGREGVNEQFF
DNA: TGTGCCAGCAGCGTAGAAGGGCGGGAGGGCGTGAATGAGCAGTTCTTC

size: .
J: TRBJ2-4
V: TRBV19
D: .
CDR3: CASSLEDSFGSIQYF
DNA: TGTGCCAGTAGTCTCGAAGATTCCTTTGGCTCCATTCAGTACTTC

size: .
J: TRBJ1-2
V: TRBV29-1
D: .
CDR3: CSVVGTNYGYTF
DNA: TGCAGCGTTGTAGGGACAAACTATGGCTACACCTTC

size: once
J: TRBJ2-5
V: TRBV19
D: TRBD2
CDR3: CASSHGLAGGTETQYF
DNA: TGTGCCAGTAGTCACGGACTAGCGGGAGGAACTGAGACCCAGTACTTC

size: .
J: TRBJ1-2
V: TRBV29-1
D: .
CDR3: CSVEGRGSRGYTF
DNA: TGCAGCGTTGAAGGTCGGGGTTCGAGGGGCTACACCTTC

size: .
J: TRBJ1-4
V: TRBV3-1/TRBV3-2
D: .
CDR3: CASSQARVREKLFF
DNA: TGTGCCAGCAGCCAAGCCAGGGTGCGGGAGAAACTGTTTTTT

size: .
J: TRBJ2-1
V: TRBV7-9
D: .
CDR3: CASSLGTYNEQFF
DNA: TGTGCCAGCAGCTTAGGTACCTACAATGAGCAGTTCTTC

size: once
J: TRBJ2-1
V: TRBV3-1/TRBV3-2
D: .
CDR3: CASRSASYNEQFF
DNA: TGTGCCAGCCGGAGCGCCTCCTACAATGAGCAGTTCTTC

size: .
J: TRBJ2-7
V: TRBV28
D: .
CDR3: CASTLQGGSYEQYF
DNA: TGTGCCAGCACGTTACAGGGTGGCTCCTACGAGCAGTACTTC

size: .
J: TRBJ1-5
V: TRBV28
D: .
CDR3: CASSTSRPQHF
DNA: TGTGCCAGCAGTACATCCCGGCCCCAGCATTTT

size: .
J: TRBJ2-7
V: TRBV3-1/TRBV3-2
D: TRBD2
CDR3: CASSQGLAVSYEQYF
DNA: TGTGCCAGCAGCCAGGGACTAGCGGTTTCCTACGAGCAGTACTTC

size: .
J: TRBJ2-3
V: TRBV18
D: .
CDR3: CASSPTGAPPDTQYF
DNA: TGTGCCAGCTCACCCACCGGTGCACCTCCAGATACGCAGTATTTT

size: .
J: TRBJ2-3
V: TRBV5-1
D: TRBD2
CDR3: CASTPIGLADTDTQYF
DNA: TGCGCCAGCACCCCCATCGGACTAGCGGACACAGATACGCAGTATTTT

size: .
J: TRBJ1-1
V: TRBV25-1
D: .
CDR3: CASKGQLNTEAFF
DNA: TGTGCCAGCAAAGGACAGCTGAACACTGAAGCTTTCTTT

size: .
J: TRBJ1-2
V: TRBV27
D: TRBD1
CDR3: CASSSPRQGGGYTF
DNA: TGTGCCAGCAGTTCCCCCCGACAGGGCGGGGGCTACACCTTC

size: once
J: TRBJ2-2
V: TRBV12-3/TRBV12-4
D: .
CDR3: CASSIDSSGELFF
DNA: TGTGCCAGCAGTATCGACAGTTCCGGGGAGCTGTTTTTT

size: few
J: TRBJ1-6
V: TRBV9
D: .
CDR3: CASSARDSPLHF
DNA: TGTGCCAGCAGCGCGAGGGATTCACCCCTCCACTTT

size: .
J: TRBJ2-1
V: TRBV7-2
D: TRBD2
CDR3: CASTPAPRLAIEFF
DNA: TGTGCCAGCACCCCAGCCCCCCGACTAGCGATCGAGTTCTTC

size: .
J: TRBJ2-2
V: TRBV28
D: .
CDR3: CASSLLATARLFF
DNA: TGTGCCAGCAGTTTATTAGCTACGGCGCGGCTGTTTTTT

size: .
J: TRBJ1-1
V: TRBV5-1
D: TRBD1
CDR3: CASSGQTTPGSEAFF
DNA: TGCGCCAGTTCGGGACAGACTACCCCGGGCTCTGAAGCTTTCTTT

size: .
J: TRBJ2-3
V: TRBV7-2
D: TRBD2
CDR3: CASSSFSIAGSTDTQYF
DNA: TGTGCCAGCAGCTCCTTTTCGATAGCGGGGTCCACAGATACGCAGTATTTT

size: once
J: TRBJ2-1
V: TRBV19
D: .
CDR3: CASSIWLDQNNEQFF
DNA: TGTGCCAGTAGTATTTGGCTAGACCAAAACAATGAGCAGTTCTTC

size: .
J: TRBJ2-1
V: TRBV27
D: .
CDR3: CASKGPYNEQFF
DNA: TGTGCCAGCAAGGGGCCCTACAATGAGCAGTTCTTC

size: .
J: TRBJ2-1
V: TRBV2
D: TRBD2
CDR3: CATKREEGYEQFF
DNA: TGTGCCACCAAGCGGGAGGAGGGTTATGAGCAGTTCTTC

size: .
J: TRBJ1-4
V: TRBV27
D: TRBD1
CDR3: CASSPYGTGGVMVKLFF
DNA: TGTGCCAGCAGTCCGTACGGGACAGGTGGGGTAATGGTGAAACTGTTTTTT

size: .
J: TRBJ2-3
V: TRBV18
D: TRBD2
CDR3: CASSTRGGTDTQYF
DNA: TGTGCCAGCTCGACTCGGGGGGGCACAGATACGCAGTATTTT

size: .
J: TRBJ2-7
V: TRBV28
D: .
CDR3: CASSPGQGGLYEQYF
DNA: TGTGCCAGCAGCCCTGGGCAGGGTGGGCTATACGAGCAGTACTTC

size: .
J: TRBJ2-3
V: TRBV7-2
D: .
CDR3: CASRSSSTDTQYF
DNA: TGTGCCAGCAGGTCCTCTAGCACAGATACGCAGTATTTT

size: .
J: TRBJ1-4
V: TRBV6-1
D: .
CDR3: CASSDFGHEKLFF
DNA: TGTGCCAGCAGTGATTTTGGGCATGAAAAACTGTTTTTT

size: .
J: TRBJ2-1
V: TRBV28
D: TRBD2
CDR3: CASSLSGSGLNEQFF
DNA: TGTGCCAGCAGTTTAAGCGGGAGCGGGTTGAATGAGCAGTTCTTC

size: .
J: TRBJ1-5
V: TRBV19
D: .
CDR3: CASSIQGRSNQPQHF
DNA: TGTGCCAGTAGTATTCAGGGGCGTAGCAATCAGCCCCAGCATTTT

size: few
J: TRBJ2-1
V: TRBV6-6
D: TRBD2
CDR3: CASSSSGSSFNEQFF
DNA: TGTGCCAGCAGTTCTAGCGGGAGTTCCTTCAATGAGCAGTTCTTC

size: .
J: TRBJ2-1
V: TRBV12-3/TRBV12-4
D: .
CDR3: CASSFRGSEQFF
DNA: TGTGCCAGCAGTTTTAGAGGGTCGGAGCAGTTCTTC

size: once
J: TRBJ2-1
V: TRBV19
D: TRBD1
CDR3: CASSIVWDRAYNEQFF
DNA: TGTGCCAGTAGTATAGTGTGGGACAGGGCTTACAATGAGCAGTTCTTC

size: once
J: TRBJ1-1
V: TRBV7-9
D: .
CDR3: CASSRQNTEAFF
DNA: TGTGCCAGCAGCCGACAGAACACTGAAGCTTTCTTT

size: .
J: TRBJ2-3
V: TRBV6-5
D: TRBD2
CDR3: CASSRRELTDTQYF
DNA: TGTGCCAGCAGCCGGCGGGAGCTCACAGATACGCAGTATTTT

size: .
J: TRBJ1-6
V: TRBV6-1
D: TRBD1
CDR3: CASSAARLQGGGSYNSPLHF
DNA: TGTGCCAGCAGTGCAGCCCGTTTACAGGGGGGAGGCTCCTATAATTCACCCCTCCACTTT

size: .
J: TRBJ2-1
V: TRBV2
D: TRBD2
CDR3: CASSEWGLAGVGLYNEQFF
DNA: TGTGCCAGCAGTGAATGGGGACTAGCGGGAGTGGGGCTCTACAATGAGCAGTTCTTC

size: once
J: TRBJ2-7
V: TRBV5-1
D: TRBD2
CDR3: CASSTGGPSGEQYF
DNA: TGCGCCAGCAGCACGGGGGGGCCGTCGGGCGAGCAGTACTTC

size: .
J: TRBJ2-1
V: TRBV20-1
D: .
CDR3: CSAYFNEQFF
DNA: TGCAGTGCCTATTTTAATGAGCAGTTCTTC

size: .
J: TRBJ2-3
V: TRBV5-1
D: TRBD2
CDR3: CASSLAANGGGTQYF
DNA: TGCGCCAGCAGCTTAGCGGCAAACGGGGGAGGGACGCAGTATTTT

size: .
J: TRBJ2-7
V: TRBV25-1
D: .
CDR3: CASSSLYEQYF
DNA: TGTGCCAGCAGTAGCCTCTACGAGCAGTACTTC

size: .
J: TRBJ2-6
V: TRBV30
D: .
CDR3: CAWNTGSSGANVLTF
DNA: TGTGCCTGGAACACAGGATCTTCTGGGGCCAACGTCCTGACTTTC

size: .
J: TRBJ2-7
V: TRBV11-2
D: TRBD2
CDR3: CASSTSGTILYEQYF
DNA: TGTGCCAGCAGCACATCCGGGACTATACTGTACGAGCAGTACTTC

size: .
J: TRBJ2-1
V: TRBV6-6
D: .
CDR3: CASTRRPNEQFF
DNA: TGTGCCAGCACGAGGCGGCCCAATGAGCAGTTCTTC

size: .
J: TRBJ2-1
V: TRBV6-1
D: TRBD2
CDR3: CASSGLAGPSYNEQFF
DNA: TGTGCCAGCAGTGGATTAGCGGGCCCCTCCTACAATGAGCAGTTCTTC

size: .
J: TRBJ1-2
V: TRBV5-1
D: .
CDR3: CASSDSAGHVGYTF
DNA: TGCGCCAGCAGTGACTCTGCAGGGCATGTTGGCTACACCTTC

size: .
J: TRBJ2-3
V: TRBV27
D: TRBD1
CDR3: CASSFRDRASTDTQYF
DNA: TGTGCCAGCAGTTTTAGGGACAGAGCTAGCACAGATACGCAGTATTTT

size: .
J: TRBJ1-4
V: TRBV10-1
D: .
CDR3: CASSATLDEKLFF
DNA: TGCGCCAGCAGCGCCACTCTGGATGAAAAACTGTTTTTT

size: .
J: TRBJ1-5
V: TRBV6-5
D: .
CDR3: CASSRAYNQPQHF
DNA: TGTGCCAGCTCGAGGGCCTACAATCAGCCCCAGCATTTT

size: .
J: TRBJ2-1
V: TRBV11-3
D: .
CDR3: CASMGARYNEQFF
DNA: TGTGCCAGCATGGGGGCTCGGTACAATGAGCAGTTCTTC

size: .
J: TRBJ2-3
V: TRBV2
D: .
CDR3: CASSVSVDTQYF
DNA: TGTGCCAGCAGTGTGTCGGTAGATACGCAGTATTTT